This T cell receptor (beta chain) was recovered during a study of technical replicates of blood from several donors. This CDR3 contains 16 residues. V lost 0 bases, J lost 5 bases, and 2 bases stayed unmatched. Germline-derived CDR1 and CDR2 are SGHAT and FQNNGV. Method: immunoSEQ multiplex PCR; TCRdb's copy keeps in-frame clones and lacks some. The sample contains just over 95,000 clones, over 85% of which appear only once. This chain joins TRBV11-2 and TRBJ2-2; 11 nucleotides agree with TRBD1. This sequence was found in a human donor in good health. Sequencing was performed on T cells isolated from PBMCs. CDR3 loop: CASSLEGTGGTGELFF. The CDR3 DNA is TGTGCCAGCAGCTTAGAAGGGACAGGGGGAACCGGGGAGCTGTTTTTT.